These 16 T cell receptor beta chains were sequenced from one sample in a study of neoadjuvant anti-PD-1 for oral cavity cancer. Sequencing was performed with immunoSEQ multiplex PCR; in TCRdb, only in-frame clones are kept and a portion is missing. The sample carries around 14,000 clones, approximately 71% recorded once. Sequencing used PBMCs, obtained before nivolumab (anti-PD-1) treatment. The source is a person aged 40 to 85 with oral cavity squamous cell carcinoma.

The chain has TRBV5-1 and TRBJ1-2; 7 bases align to TRBD1. CDR3 length: 14 amino acids. Germline V gene sequence: CDR1 SGHRS, CDR2 YFSETQ. The junction had 2 bases not matched to a gene; V was cut back by 0 bases and J by 3 bases. The CDR3: CASSLGTGDYGYTF. The CDR3 DNA reads TGCGCCAGCAGCTTGGGGACAGGCGACTATGGCTACACCTTC.

The genes are TRBV28 and TRBJ1-5; 8 bases align to TRBD1. The V gene's germline CDR1 is MDHEN and CDR2 SYDVKM. There are 17 residues in the CDR3. V dropped 6 bases and J dropped 1; count of bases not matched to a gene: 11. The CDR3, as DNA: TGTGCCAGCAGCGACAGGGGATTTCGGTTAAGCAATCAGCCCCAGCATTTT. Protein product: CASSDRGFRLSNQPQHF.

The gene calls are TRBV7-3 and TRBJ1-1; D ambiguous. Trimming removed 2 bases from V and 0 bases from J, with 7 bases in between. The CDR3 length is 14 residues. Germline CDR1 reads SGHTA; CDR2 reads FQGTGA. CDR3: CASSLERLNTEAFF. The CDR3 DNA follows: TGTGCCAGCAGCTTAGAACGCTTGAACACTGAAGCTTTCTTT.

The chain is built from TRBV9 and TRBJ2-2; 7 bases fit TRBD2. V was pared by 1 base and J by 5 bases, with 11 bases of the junction left unmatched. The CDR3 covers 17 residues. CDR1 SGDLS and CDR2 YYNGEE come from the germline V gene. The CDR3 DNA follows: TGTGCCAGCAGCGTAAGGGCGGGAGATGGTTATACCGGGGAGCTGTTTTTT. Protein: CASSVRAGDGYTGELFF.

This clone was recorded only once. V usage is TRBV7-8 and J usage is TRBJ1-1; D not certain. CDR3 size: 13 residues. Trimming took off 6 bases at V and 0 bases at J, with 8 bases between the two ends. CDR1 and CDR2 from the germline V gene are SGHVS and FQNEAQ. CDR3 nucleotides: TGTGCCAGCAGATTTGGAGTGAACACTGAAGCTTTCTTT. It translates to CASRFGVNTEAFF.

The chain joins TRBV5-1 to TRBJ1-1; D gene uncertain. V was clipped by 0 bases and J by 1 base, with 10 bases between them. The CDR3 covers 15 residues. The germline gives CDR1 SGHRS, CDR2 YFSETQ. The CDR3 DNA follows: TGCGCCAGCAGCTTGGACCCTGTACCGAACACTGAAGCTTTCTTT. Its protein product is CASSLDPVPNTEAFF.

V gene TRBV7-2 combines with J gene TRBJ2-3, with D tentatively TRBD2 (5 bases). CDR1 SGHTA and CDR2 FQGNSA come from the germline V gene. This CDR3 region has 16 residues. V dropped 2 bases and J dropped 5 bases, with 17 bases sitting between them. The CDR3 DNA sequence: TGTGCCAGCAGCTTATGGCGCGCGCAACGGGGAGATACGCAGTATTTT. It translates to CASSLWRAQRGDTQYF.

This chain connects TRBV27 to TRBJ1-2; no clear D gene. The CDR3 is 13 residues long. V was pared by 3 bases and J by 8 bases, with 13 bases between. From germline, CDR1 is MNHEY and CDR2 SMNVEV (reference sequence). In DNA form, the CDR3 reads TGTGCCAGCAGTTTCAGTACCCTGGGCGGCTACACCTTC. Translated: CASSFSTLGGYTF.

The chain carries TRBV19 and TRBJ1-1, with a tentative D call TRBD1 (5 bases). Trimming removed 7 bases from V and 0 bases from J, with 21 bases in between. The CDR3 spans 17 residues. Germline values: CDR1 LNHDA, CDR2 SQIVND (reference sequence). The CDR3 sequence: CASTREWGTHMNTEAFF. The CDR3 bases are TGTGCCAGTACCAGGGAGTGGGGGACGCATATGAACACTGAAGCTTTCTTT.

The CDR3 DNA follows: TGTGCCAGCAGCTTAGAACTAGTCCCCCGGGTTTACGAGCAGTACTTC. Its translation: CASSLELVPRVYEQYF. This chain links TRBV7-3 with TRBJ2-7, with D maybe TRBD2 (5 bases). The ends were cut back, 2 bases at V and 4 bases at J, with 18 bases in the middle. The CDR3 length is 16 residues. CDR1 and CDR2 (germline): SGHTA, FQGTGA. The full variable domain, in which reference TRBV7-3 and TRBJ2-7 provide the parts outside the CDR3, is GAGVSQTPSNKVTEKGKYVELRCDPISGHTALYWYRQSLGQGPEFLIYFQGTGAADDSGLPNDRFFAVRPEGSVSTLKIQRTERGDSAVYLCASSLELVPRVYEQYFGPGTRLTVT.

About this clone itself: At one end, the junction sequence differs from germline, possibly due to a read error. The chain uses TRBV18 and TRBJ2-5; 9 positions match TRBD1. Germline CDR1 KGHSH, CDR2 LQKENI. CDR3 size: 15 residues. CDR3 in DNA: TGTGCCAGCTCACCAGAACAGGGGGCCCAAGGGACCCAGTACTTC. It codes for CASSPEQGAQGTQYF.

This chain links TRBV6-1 with TRBJ1-5; no clear D gene. The germline V gene encodes CDR1 MNHNS and CDR2 SASEGT. V dropped 8 bases and J dropped 0 bases, with 11 bases sitting between them. This CDR3 has 14 amino acids. As DNA, the CDR3 is TGTGCCAGCGAAAACATTCATAGCAATCAGCCCCAGCATTTT. It translates to CASENIHSNQPQHF.

The chain couples TRBV5-1 to TRBJ2-7; TRBD1 might be the D (5 bases). The V end was cut by 2 bases, the J end by 5 bases, with 11 bases between. The CDR3 is 13 amino acids. Germline V gives CDR1 SGHRS, CDR2 YFSETQ. DNA of the CDR3: TGCGCCAGCAGCTTAAGACAGTCCCACGAGCAGTACTTC. Residues: CASSLRQSHEQYF.

The CDR3 DNA sequence: TGTGCCAGCAGTGAGTGGGGGGGGCGATACAATGAGCAGTTCTTC. Its translation: CASSEWGGRYNEQFF. The V gene is TRBV2, the J gene TRBJ2-1; D might be TRBD2 (7 bases). This CDR3 has 15 residues. V lost 3 bases and J lost 4, with 13 bases in between. Germline lookup yields CDR1 SNHLY and CDR2 FYNNEI.

This chain links TRBV4-1 with TRBJ2-3; TRBD2 aligns across 12 bases. CDR1 and CDR2 from the germline V gene are MGHRA and YSYEKL. This CDR3 contains 18 residues. J lost 4 bases, V lost 7 bases, and 15 bases had no gene match. CDR3 in amino acids: CASKGLAGTPLSPDTQYF. The DNA for the CDR3 is TGCGCCAGCAAAGGACTAGCGGGAACTCCCCTCAGCCCAGATACGCAGTATTTT.

The V and J genes are TRBV11-2 and TRBJ2-1; D possibly corresponds to TRBD2 (7 bases). This CDR3 has 17 residues. The germline V gene has CDR1 SGHAT and CDR2 FQNNGV. V gave up 1 base and J gave up 4 bases, with 17 bases separating them. CDR3 DNA sequence: TGTGCCAGCAGCTTAGTTTTGGGCGGGGGCCGTTACAATGAGCAGTTCTTC. Its translation is CASSLVLGGGRYNEQFF.